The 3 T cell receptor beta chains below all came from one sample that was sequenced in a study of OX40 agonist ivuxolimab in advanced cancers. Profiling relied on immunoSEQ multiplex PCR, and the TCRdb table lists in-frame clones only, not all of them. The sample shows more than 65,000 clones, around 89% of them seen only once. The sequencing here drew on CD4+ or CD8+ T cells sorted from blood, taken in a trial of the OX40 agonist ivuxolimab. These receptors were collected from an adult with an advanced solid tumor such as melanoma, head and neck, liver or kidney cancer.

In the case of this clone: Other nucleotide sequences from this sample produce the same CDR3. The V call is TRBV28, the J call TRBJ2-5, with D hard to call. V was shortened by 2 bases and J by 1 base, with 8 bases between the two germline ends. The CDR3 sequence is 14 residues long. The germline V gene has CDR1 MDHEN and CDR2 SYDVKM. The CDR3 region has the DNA TGTGCCAGCAGTTTAGGTGGATCCCAAGAGACCCAGTACTTC. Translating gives CASSLGGSQETQYF.

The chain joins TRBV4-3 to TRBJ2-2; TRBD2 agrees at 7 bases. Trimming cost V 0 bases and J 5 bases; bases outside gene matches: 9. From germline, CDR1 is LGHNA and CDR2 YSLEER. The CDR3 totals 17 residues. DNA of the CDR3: TGCGCCAGCAGCCAAGAAGAGAAGCGGGGTTCAACCGGGGAGCTGTTTTTT. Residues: CASSQEEKRGSTGELFF.

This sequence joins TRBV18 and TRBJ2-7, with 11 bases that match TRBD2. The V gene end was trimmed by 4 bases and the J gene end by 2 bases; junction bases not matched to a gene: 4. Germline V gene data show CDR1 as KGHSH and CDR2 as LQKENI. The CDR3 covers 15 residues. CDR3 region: CASSLGTSGTYEQYF. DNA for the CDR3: TGTGCCAGCTCACTTGGGACTAGCGGCACCTACGAGCAGTACTTC. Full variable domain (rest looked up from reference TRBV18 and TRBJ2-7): NAGVMQNPRHLVRRRGQEARLRCSPMKGHSHVYWYRQLPEEGLKFMVYLQKENIIDESGMPKERFSAEFPKEGPSILRIQQVVRGDSAAYFCASSLGTSGTYEQYFGPGTRLTVT.